The clone carrying this T cell receptor beta chain was seen only once. These data originate in a study of T cell responses to AZD1222 COVID-19 vaccine. Measured with immunoSEQ multiplex PCR; TCRdb has only the in-frame clones, and not every one. The sample has 93,000 or so clones; approximately 89% are singletons. The CDR3 runs 15 residues. V was clipped by 5 bases and J by 0 bases, with 10 bases between them. Germline V CDR1 and CDR2: MDHEN, SYDVKM. This clonotype was sampled from an adult in good health. The sample was peripheral blood, taken on day 0 of AZD1222 vaccination. The rearrangement links TRBV28 to TRBJ2-2; unclear D gene. CDR3 region: CASSLDVPNTGELFF. The CDR3 DNA is TGTGCCAGCAGTCTGGATGTGCCGAACACCGGGGAGCTGTTTTTT. The variable domain in full, completed from reference TRBV28 and TRBJ2-2, reads DVKVTQSSRYLVKRTGEKVFLECVQDMDHENMFWYRQDPGLGLRLIYFSYDVKMKEKGDIPEGYSVSREKKERFSLILESASTNQTSMYLCASSLDVPNTGELFFGEGSRLTVL.